The rows below give T cell receptor beta chains drawn from one sample of a study of tumor-infiltrating lymphocytes in primary liver carcinoma. TCRdb ran MiXCR on the multiplex PCR reads and lists one entry per CDR3 protein. The sample lists about 330,000 distinct CDR3 sequences, almost 65% occurring once. Sequenced sample: peripheral blood. The receptor set was obtained from a man between 35 and 55 years old with primary liver carcinoma and hepatitis B virus infection. Each CDR3 is given with its conserved first and last residue. D genes are given only for firm matches. For some rows the clone size is stated as once, few or many, or as a class when expanded; others skip it.

CDR3 DNA,CDR3 protein,J gene,clone size,D gene,V gene
TGTGCCAGCAGCTTAGCTCCCAGAGCCACAGATACGCAGTATTTT,CASSLAPRATDTQYF,TRBJ2-3,-,-,TRBV11-2
TGTGCCAGCAGCTTAGATATACGTTTAAACACTGGAGCTTTCTTT,CASSLDIRLNTGAFF,TRBJ1-1,once,-,TRBV11-2
TGTGCCAGTGCGCCCATGGGACTAGCGGGGGGATGCGAGCAGTACTTC,CASAPMGLAGGCEQYF,TRBJ2-7,-,TRBD2,TRBV6-5
TGTGCCAGCAGCTCCAGGGGGCCCGAGACCCAGTACTTC,CASSSRGPETQYF,TRBJ2-5,many,TRBD1,TRBV7-9
TGTGCCGGCAGGTTAGGGGGGAGCACAGATACGCAGTATTTT,CAGRLGGSTDTQYF,TRBJ2-3,-,-,TRBV11-2
TGTGCCAGCAGTTTATCGGTGGGTGAGCAGTTCTTC,CASSLSVGEQFF,TRBJ2-1,-,-,TRBV28
TGCGCTAGCAGCCAGCGGACTAGCCGCATTTACAATGAGCAGTTCTTC,CASSQRTSRIYNEQFF,TRBJ2-1,once,TRBD2,TRBV4-3
TGTGCCAGCAGTTACCCCACGGTCCGGCGGGAGAGCTCCTACAATGAGCAGTTCTTC,CASSYPTVRRESSYNEQFF,TRBJ2-1,-,TRBD2,TRBV6-6
TGTGCCAGCAGTGTCCGACAGGTCCCGTACAATGAGCAATTCTTC,CASSVRQVPYNEQFF,TRBJ2-1,-,-,TRBV6-1
TGTGCCAGCAGCCTGGGCGGCCTGGACACCTTC,CASSLGGLDTF,TRBJ1-2,many,-,TRBV12-3/TRBV12-4
TGTGCCAGCACCAAAGCGGACTTGGGGACCCAGTACTTC,CASTKADLGTQYF,TRBJ2-5,-,-,TRBV2
TGTGCCAGCAGTTTATCAGGGACGCCATCCAATGAGCAGTTCTTC,CASSLSGTPSNEQFF,TRBJ2-1,few,-,TRBV28
TGTGCCAGCAGTTGCTGGGGGGGCGAAAACACCGGGGGGCTGTTTTTT,CASSCWGGENTGGLFF,TRBJ2-2,-,-,TRBV11-2
TGCAGCGTTGTGTTTCGTCCCCCAGGTAGCAATCAGCCCCAGCATTTT,CSVVFRPPGSNQPQHF,TRBJ1-5,many,-,TRBV29-1
TGTGCCAGTAGTTACTCGATGGTGACTAGCGGGAGGGCCCGCTACGAGCAGTACTTC,CASSYSMVTSGRARYEQYF,TRBJ2-7,once,TRBD2,TRBV6-2/TRBV6-3
TGCAGTGCTAGAGATGCAATAGGGACTAGCGGGAGTTACAATGAGCAGTTCTTC,CSARDAIGTSGSYNEQFF,TRBJ2-1,-,TRBD2,TRBV20-1
TGTACCAGAAGCCAAGGGCGAATTGGCTCTGGAAACACCATATATTTT,CTRSQGRIGSGNTIYF,TRBJ1-3,-,-,TRBV4-1
TGTGCCAGCGGACCCAGCGGAAACTCCTACGAGCAGTACTTC,CASGPSGNSYEQYF,TRBJ2-7,-,-,TRBV11-2
TGTGCCAACAGCCGACACACTAGCGGGCCTTACAATGGGCAGTTCTTC,CANSRHTSGPYNGQFF,TRBJ2-1,-,TRBD2,TRBV11-2
TGTGCCAGCTGTCTGGGACTAGGCCAAGATATGCAGTATTTT,CASCLGLGQDMQYF,TRBJ2-3,-,TRBD2,TRBV6-1
TGTGCCAGCAGCCACTCTCGGCCACTAACAACCGGGGAGCTGTTTTTT,CASSHSRPLTTGELFF,TRBJ2-2,-,-,TRBV14
TGTGCCAGCAAGAGAGCGGGAGAGGGAAACATTCAGTACTTC,CASKRAGEGNIQYF,TRBJ2-4,many,TRBD2,TRBV12-3/TRBV12-4
TGTGCCTGGAGTTGGAAGGGGGTGGGATACGAGCAGTACTTC,CAWSWKGVGYEQYF,TRBJ2-7,many,-,TRBV30
TGTGCCAGCAGGCCCGGGACTAGCAGTACCTACGAGCAGTACTTC,CASRPGTSSTYEQYF,TRBJ2-7,many,TRBD2,TRBV6-5
TGCGCCAGCAGCCCCTGGGACAGGGACGAGCAGTACTTC,CASSPWDRDEQYF,TRBJ2-7,once,TRBD1,TRBV5-1
TGTGCCAGCAGTGAATGGGGCTCTGGGGCCAACGTCCTGACTTTC,CASSEWGSGANVLTF,TRBJ2-6,few,-,TRBV25-1
TGTGACAGCAGCTTGTATAACTCTTCAGGAAACACCATATATTTT,CDSSLYNSSGNTIYF,TRBJ1-3,-,-,TRBV5-5
TGCGCCAGCAGCTTGGTGGGACAGGGCTACGAGCAGTACTTC,CASSLVGQGYEQYF,TRBJ2-7,few,TRBD1,TRBV5-1
TGTGCCAGCAGTCGACCGGGACTAGCGGGCTACGAGCAGTACTTC,CASSRPGLAGYEQYF,TRBJ2-7,-,TRBD2,TRBV14
TGTGCCAGCAGCTTAGCGCCCTTAAGACAGGGGGGCACCTACGAGCAGTACTTC,CASSLAPLRQGGTYEQYF,TRBJ2-7,-,TRBD1,TRBV7-8
TGTGCCAGCAGTTACCCCGGGACAGTAAATAATTTACCCCTCCACTTT,CASSYPGTVNNLPLHF,TRBJ1-6,-,TRBD1,TRBV6-5
TGTGCCAGCAGGCATGCCGGCGGGAGGTCATCAGATACGCAGTATTTT,CASRHAGGRSSDTQYF,TRBJ2-3,many,TRBD2,TRBV11-2
TGTGCCAGCATACTGCTGGGGGGAGCCTACGAGCAGTACTTC,CASILLGGAYEQYF,TRBJ2-7,many,-,TRBV6-1
TGTGCCAGCAGCTCCCTCCTGGGGGCGCCGCAAGAGACCCAGTACTTC,CASSSLLGAPQETQYF,TRBJ2-5,-,-,TRBV7-9
TGTGCCAGCAGCTTATTCAGAGGGGCCTACAATGAGTATTTCTTC,CASSLFRGAYNEYFF,TRBJ2-1,-,-,TRBV11-1
TGTGCCAGCGGCACCCACTGGGGCGAGCAGTACTTC,CASGTHWGEQYF,TRBJ2-7,-,-,TRBV11-2
TGTGCCAGCAGCGGAAGTCGGCAAAAACTGTTTTTT,CASSGSRQKLFF,TRBJ1-4,-,-,TRBV7-9
TGTGCCAGCAGCCATTATGCGGGACTAGTGACCACCCGGGAGCTGTTTTTT,CASSHYAGLVTTRELFF,TRBJ2-2,few,TRBD2,TRBV4-2
TGTGCCAGCAGCTTACATGGTTCTGGGGCCAACGTCCTGACTTTC,CASSLHGSGANVLTF,TRBJ2-6,-,-,TRBV6-6
TGTGCCAGCAGCTTAGGATTCAGCACTAACTATGGCTACACCTTC,CASSLGFSTNYGYTF,TRBJ1-2,-,-,TRBV7-9
TGTGCCAGCAGCCGGGGACGGGGATTATTTCAGCCCCAGCATTTT,CASSRGRGLFQPQHF,TRBJ1-5,-,-,TRBV13
TGTGCCATCATTGAGTCAACGAAGAACACTGAAGCTTTCTTT,CAIIESTKNTEAFF,TRBJ1-1,once,-,TRBV10-3
TGTGCCAGCAGCCGGCCGGGACAGGGGGACGAGCAGTACTTC,CASSRPGQGDEQYF,TRBJ2-7,-,TRBD1,TRBV7-9
TGTGCCAACAGCTTAGACCACACTGATGCTTTCTTT,CANSLDHTDAFF,TRBJ1-1,-,-,TRBV11-2